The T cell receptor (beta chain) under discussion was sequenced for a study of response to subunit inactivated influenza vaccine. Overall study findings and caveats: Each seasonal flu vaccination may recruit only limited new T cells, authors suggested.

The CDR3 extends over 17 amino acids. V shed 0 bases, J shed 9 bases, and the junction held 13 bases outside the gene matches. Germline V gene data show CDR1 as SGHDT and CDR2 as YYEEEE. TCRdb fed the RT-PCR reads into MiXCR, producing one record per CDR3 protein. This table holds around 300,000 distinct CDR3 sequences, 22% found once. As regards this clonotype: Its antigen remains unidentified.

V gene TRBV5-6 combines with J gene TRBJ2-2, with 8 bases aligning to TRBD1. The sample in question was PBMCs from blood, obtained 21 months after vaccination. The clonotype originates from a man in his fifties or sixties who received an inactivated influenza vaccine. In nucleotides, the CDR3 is TGTGCCAGCAGCTTGGGCGACAGGGGCCCGACTTCCAGGGAGCTGTTTTTT. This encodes CASSLGDRGPTSRELFF. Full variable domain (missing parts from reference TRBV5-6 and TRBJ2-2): DAGVTQSPTHLIKTRGQQVTLRCSPKSGHDTVSWYQQALGQGPQFIFQYYEEEERQRGNFPDRFSGHQFPNYSSELNVNALLLGDSALYLCASSLGDRGPTSRELFFGEGSRLTVL.